This entry describes one T cell receptor beta chain. The target antigen is unknown. The method was immunoSEQ multiplex PCR; TCRdb's version includes in-frame clones alone and lacks a portion of them. Among roughly 2 million clones, 90% to 97% were seen once, and the ten largest hold 0.13%. This sample was included in a study of shared clonotypes between healthy human individuals. The CDR3 extends over 15 amino acids. Germline V lookup: CDR1 MNHEY, CDR2 SVGAGI. V dropped 6 bases and J dropped 7; count of bases not matched to a gene: 11. Each of the donors was a healthy adult who was HIV-negative and had not had a recent acute infection or vaccination. The study, taken as a whole, reports: Larger estimated richness was generally seen in naive subsets than in memory subsets. Sampling was confined to blood; repertoires within tissues likely differ.

This chain uses TRBV6-5 with TRBJ2-7; TRBD2 matches 11 bases. Sequencing used naive CD4+ T cells sorted from blood. Subset denoted: CD45RA+ positively selected. The receptor comes from a man between 18 and 35 years old in good health. This chain's CDR3 is CASSSTSGAPREQYF. The CDR3 DNA is TGTGCCAGCAGCTCGACTAGCGGGGCCCCCCGGGAGCAGTACTTC.